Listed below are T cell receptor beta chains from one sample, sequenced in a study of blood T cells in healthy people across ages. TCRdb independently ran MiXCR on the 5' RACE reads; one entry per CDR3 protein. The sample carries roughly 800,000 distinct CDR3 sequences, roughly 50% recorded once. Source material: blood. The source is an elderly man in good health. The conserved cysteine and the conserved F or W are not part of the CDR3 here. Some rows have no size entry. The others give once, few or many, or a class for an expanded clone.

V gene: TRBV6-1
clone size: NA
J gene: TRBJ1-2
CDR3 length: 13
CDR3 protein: ASRDRATQRYGYT

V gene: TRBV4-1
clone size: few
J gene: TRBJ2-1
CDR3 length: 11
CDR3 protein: ASSQTENNEQF

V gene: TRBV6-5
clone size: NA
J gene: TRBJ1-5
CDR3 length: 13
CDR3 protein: ASSQYYGGNQPQH

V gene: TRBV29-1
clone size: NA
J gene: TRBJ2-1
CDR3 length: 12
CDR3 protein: SVPGRFSYNEQF

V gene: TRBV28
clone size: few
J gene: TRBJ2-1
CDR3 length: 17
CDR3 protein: ASSLLAGTSDSSYNEQF

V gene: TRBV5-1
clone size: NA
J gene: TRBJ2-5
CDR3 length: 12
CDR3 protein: APLAGLPHKTQY

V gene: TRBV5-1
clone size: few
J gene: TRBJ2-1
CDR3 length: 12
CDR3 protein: ASSLVPSYNEQF

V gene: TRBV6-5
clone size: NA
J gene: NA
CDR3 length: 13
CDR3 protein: ASSTAAGVGETQY

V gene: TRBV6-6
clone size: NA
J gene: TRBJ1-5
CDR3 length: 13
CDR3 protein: ASSYSWEGNQPQH

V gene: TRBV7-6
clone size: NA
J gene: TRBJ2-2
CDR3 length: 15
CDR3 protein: ASSPLGGSGNTGELF

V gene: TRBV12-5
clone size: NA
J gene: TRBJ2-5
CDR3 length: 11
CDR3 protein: ASATHSQETQY

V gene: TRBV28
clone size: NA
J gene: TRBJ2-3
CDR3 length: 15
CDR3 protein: ASSLDGGRAGADTQY

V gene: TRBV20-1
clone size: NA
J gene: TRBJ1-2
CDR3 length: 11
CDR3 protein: SARDRDRSGYT

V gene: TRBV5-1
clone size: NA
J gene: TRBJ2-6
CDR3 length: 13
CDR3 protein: ASSWGRSGANVLT

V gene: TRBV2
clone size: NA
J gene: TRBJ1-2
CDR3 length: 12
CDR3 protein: ASSEGRRAYGYT

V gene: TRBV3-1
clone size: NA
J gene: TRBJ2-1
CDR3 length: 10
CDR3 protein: ASPSRGHEQF

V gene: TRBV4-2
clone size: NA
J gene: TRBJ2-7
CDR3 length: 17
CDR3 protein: ASSQDSSGRADALYEQY

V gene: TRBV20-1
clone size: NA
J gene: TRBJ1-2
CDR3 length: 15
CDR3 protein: SATGVSGTGVDYGYT

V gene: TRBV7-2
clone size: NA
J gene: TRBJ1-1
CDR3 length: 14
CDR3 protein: ASSSILPGQNTEAF

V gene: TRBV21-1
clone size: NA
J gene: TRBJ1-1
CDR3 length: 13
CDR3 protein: ASSWRGKRDTEAF

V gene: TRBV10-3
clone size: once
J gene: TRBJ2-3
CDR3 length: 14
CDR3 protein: AISDSSGTRTDTQY

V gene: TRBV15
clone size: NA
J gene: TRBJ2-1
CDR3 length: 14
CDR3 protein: ATSRDDQKGFNEQF